This T cell receptor beta chain is drawn from a study of blood T cell repertoires in COVID-19. Study-level background: Acute-phase and convalescent COVID-19 samples originated in the United States, Italy and Spain. The cDNA or gDNA used as material had been derived from T cells, B-cell-depleted T cells, or PBMCs.

Cohort 3 recovered donors had two negative PCRs, clearance, or symptom resolution. The repertoire was sequenced with immunoSEQ multiplex PCR; TCRdb's copy has only in-frame clones and lacks some. The sample lists around 250,000 clones, more than 75% occurring once. The CDR3 loop spans 16 amino acids. Germline values: CDR1 LGHDT, CDR2 YNNKEL (reference sequence). Trimming removed 4 bases at V and 0 bases at J, with 15 bases between. This sequence originates from a man younger than 35 who had recovered from COVID-19. The rearrangement joins TRBV3-1 (or the pseudogene TRBV3-2) to TRBJ1-1, with a tentative D call TRBD1 (6 bases). The sequenced material came from PBMCs or T cells enriched from blood (not recorded which). The CDR3: CASSPVTGRMNTEAFF. The CDR3 bases are TGTGCCAGCAGCCCAGTGACAGGCAGAATGAACACTGAAGCTTTCTTT.